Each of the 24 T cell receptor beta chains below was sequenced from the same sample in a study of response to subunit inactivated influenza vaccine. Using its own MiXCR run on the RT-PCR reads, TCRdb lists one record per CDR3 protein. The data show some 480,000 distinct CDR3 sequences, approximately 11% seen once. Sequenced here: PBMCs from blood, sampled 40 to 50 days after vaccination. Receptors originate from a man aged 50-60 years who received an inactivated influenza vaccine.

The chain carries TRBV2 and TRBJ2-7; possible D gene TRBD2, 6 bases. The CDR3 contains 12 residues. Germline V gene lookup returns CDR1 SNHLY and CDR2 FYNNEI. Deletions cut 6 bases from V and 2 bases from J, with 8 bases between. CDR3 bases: TGTGCCAGCAGGGGGGAGGCCTACGAGCAGTACTTC. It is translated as CASRGEAYEQYF.

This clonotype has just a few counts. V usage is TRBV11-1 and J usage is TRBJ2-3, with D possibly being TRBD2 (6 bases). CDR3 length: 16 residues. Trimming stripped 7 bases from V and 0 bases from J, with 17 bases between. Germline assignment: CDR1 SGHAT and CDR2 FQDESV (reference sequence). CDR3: CASTLLSGLSTDTQYF. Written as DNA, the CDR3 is TGTGCCAGCACCTTGCTGAGCGGGTTAAGCACAGATACGCAGTATTTT.

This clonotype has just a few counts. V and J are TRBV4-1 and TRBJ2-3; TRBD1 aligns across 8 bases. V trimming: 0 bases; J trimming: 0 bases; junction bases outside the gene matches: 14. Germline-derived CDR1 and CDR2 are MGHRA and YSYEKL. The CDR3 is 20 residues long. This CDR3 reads CASSQERGQAFLTSTDTQYF. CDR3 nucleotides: TGCGCCAGCAGCCAAGAGCGGGGACAGGCCTTTTTAACTAGCACAGATACGCAGTATTTT.

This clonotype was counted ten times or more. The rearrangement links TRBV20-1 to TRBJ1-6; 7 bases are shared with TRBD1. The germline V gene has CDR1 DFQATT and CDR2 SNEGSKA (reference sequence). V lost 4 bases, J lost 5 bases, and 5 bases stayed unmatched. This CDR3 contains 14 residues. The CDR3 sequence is CSAIRDRDNSPLHF. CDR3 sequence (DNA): TGCAGTGCTATCAGGGACAGAGATAATTCACCCCTCCACTTT.

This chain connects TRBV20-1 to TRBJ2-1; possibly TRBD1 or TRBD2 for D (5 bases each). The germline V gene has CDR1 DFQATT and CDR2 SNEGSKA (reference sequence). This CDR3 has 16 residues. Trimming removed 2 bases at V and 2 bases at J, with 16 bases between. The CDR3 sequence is CSARHAGTAAYNEQFF. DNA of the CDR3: TGCAGTGCTAGACACGCCGGGACCGCCGCCTACAATGAGCAGTTCTTC.

CDR3 amino acids: CASSLSGAYYSYEQYF. DNA for the CDR3: TGTGCCAGCAGTTTATCCGGGGCCTACTACTCCTACGAGCAGTACTTC. This chain uses TRBV28 with TRBJ2-7, with D perhaps TRBD1 or TRBD2 (5 bases each). Trimming took off 1 base at V and 0 bases at J, with 13 bases between the two ends. From germline, CDR1 is MDHEN and CDR2 SYDVKM. The CDR3 is 16 amino acids.

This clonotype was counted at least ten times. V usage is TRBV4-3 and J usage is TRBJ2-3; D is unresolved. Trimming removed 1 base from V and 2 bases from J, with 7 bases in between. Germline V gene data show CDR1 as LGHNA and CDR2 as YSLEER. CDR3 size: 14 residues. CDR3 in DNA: TGCGCCAGCAGCCAAGCCCATCACACAGATACGCAGTATTTT. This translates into CASSQAHHTDTQYF.

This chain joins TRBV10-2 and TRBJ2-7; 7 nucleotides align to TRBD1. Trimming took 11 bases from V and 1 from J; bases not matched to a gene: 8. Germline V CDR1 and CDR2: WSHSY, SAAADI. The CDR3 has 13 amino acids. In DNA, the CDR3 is TGCGCCGCAGGACAGGTGCCTTCCTACGAGCAGTACTTC. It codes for CAAGQVPSYEQYF.

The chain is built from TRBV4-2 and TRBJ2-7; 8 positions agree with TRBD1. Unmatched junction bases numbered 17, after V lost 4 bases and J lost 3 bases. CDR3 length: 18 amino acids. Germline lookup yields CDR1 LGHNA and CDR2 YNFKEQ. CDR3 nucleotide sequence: TGTGCCAGCAGCCCGAAGGGACAGGTTACCGTCGTGGGCTACGAGCAGTACTTC. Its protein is CASSPKGQVTVVGYEQYF.

The CDR3, as DNA: TGTGCCAGCAGTTCCGCTGTGGGGAACACTGAAGCTTTCTTT. It encodes CASSSAVGNTEAFF. The J gene is TRBJ1-1, the V gene TRBV6-5, with no clear D. The CDR3 consists of 14 residues. Germline-derived CDR1 and CDR2 are MNHEY and SVGAGI. V lost 4 bases and J lost 1, with 10 bases in between.

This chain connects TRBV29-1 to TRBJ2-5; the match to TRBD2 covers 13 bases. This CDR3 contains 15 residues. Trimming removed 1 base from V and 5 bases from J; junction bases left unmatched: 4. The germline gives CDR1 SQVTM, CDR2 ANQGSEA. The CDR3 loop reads CSVEGGLAGDETQYF. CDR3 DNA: TGCAGCGTTGAAGGTGGACTAGCGGGAGATGAGACCCAGTACTTC.

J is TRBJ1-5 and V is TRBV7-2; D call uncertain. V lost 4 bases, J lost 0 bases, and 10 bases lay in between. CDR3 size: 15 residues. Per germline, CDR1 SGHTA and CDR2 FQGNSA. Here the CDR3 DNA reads TGTGCCAGCAGCTCTGTTGCGAATAGCAATCAGCCCCAGCATTTT. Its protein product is CASSSVANSNQPQHF.

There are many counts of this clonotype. CDR3 region: CASSHRVSGRGEQFF. The CDR3 bases are TGTGCCAGCAGTCACAGGGTTAGCGGGAGAGGTGAGCAGTTCTTC. This rearrangement joins TRBV12-3 or TRBV12-4 to TRBJ2-1; 9 bases agree with TRBD2. CDR3 length equals 15 residues. Germline trimming cut 5 bases from V and 9 bases from J; bases unmatched to any gene: 11.

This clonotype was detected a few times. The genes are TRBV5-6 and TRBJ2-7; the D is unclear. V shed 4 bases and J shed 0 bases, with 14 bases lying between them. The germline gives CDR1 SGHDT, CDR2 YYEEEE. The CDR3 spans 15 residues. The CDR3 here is CASSPTATSSYEQYF. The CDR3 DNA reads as TGTGCCAGCAGCCCTACAGCGACGAGCTCCTACGAGCAGTACTTC. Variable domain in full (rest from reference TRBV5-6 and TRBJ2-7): DAGVTQSPTHLIKTRGQQVTLRCSPKSGHDTVSWYQQALGQGPQFIFQYYEEEERQRGNFPDRFSGHQFPNYSSELNVNALLLGDSALYLCASSPTATSSYEQYFGPGTRLTVT.

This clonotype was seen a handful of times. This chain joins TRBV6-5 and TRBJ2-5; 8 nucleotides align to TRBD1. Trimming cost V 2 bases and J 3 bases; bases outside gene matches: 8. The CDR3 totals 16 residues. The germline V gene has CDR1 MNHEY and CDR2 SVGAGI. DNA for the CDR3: TGTGCCAGCAGTTACCCTTCCGTGACAGGGGAAGAGACCCAGTACTTC. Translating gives CASSYPSVTGEETQYF.

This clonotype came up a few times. The CDR3 is CASSPRTSGGGLYNEQFF. The CDR3 nucleotides are TGCGCCAGCAGCCCTAGGACTAGCGGGGGGGGGTTATACAATGAGCAGTTCTTC. The V and J genes are TRBV4-3 and TRBJ2-1; 15 bases align to TRBD2. The V gene end was trimmed by 4 bases and the J gene end by 4 bases; junction bases not matched to a gene: 8. Per the germline V gene, CDR1 is LGHNA and CDR2 is YSLEER. The CDR3 consists of 18 residues.

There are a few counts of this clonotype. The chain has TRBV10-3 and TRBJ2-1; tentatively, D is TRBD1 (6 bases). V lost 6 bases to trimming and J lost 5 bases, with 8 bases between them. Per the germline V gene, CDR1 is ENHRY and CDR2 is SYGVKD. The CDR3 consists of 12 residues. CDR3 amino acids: CAIRDRDNEQFF. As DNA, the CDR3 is TGTGCCATCAGGGACAGAGACAATGAGCAGTTCTTC.

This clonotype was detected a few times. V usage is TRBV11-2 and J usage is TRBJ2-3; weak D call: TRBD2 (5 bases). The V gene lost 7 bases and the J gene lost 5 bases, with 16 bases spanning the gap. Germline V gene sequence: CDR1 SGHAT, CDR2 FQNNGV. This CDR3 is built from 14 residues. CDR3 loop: CASTPGLGRDTQYF. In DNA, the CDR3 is TGTGCCAGCACCCCCGGGTTGGGGAGAGATACGCAGTATTTT.

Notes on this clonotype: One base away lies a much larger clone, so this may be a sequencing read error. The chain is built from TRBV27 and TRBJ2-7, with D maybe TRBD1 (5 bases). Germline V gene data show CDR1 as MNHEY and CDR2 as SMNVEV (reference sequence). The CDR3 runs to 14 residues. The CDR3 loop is CASSQTGFLSEQNF. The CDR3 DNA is TGTGCCAGCAGTCAAACAGGTTTCCTAAGCGAGCAGAACTTC.

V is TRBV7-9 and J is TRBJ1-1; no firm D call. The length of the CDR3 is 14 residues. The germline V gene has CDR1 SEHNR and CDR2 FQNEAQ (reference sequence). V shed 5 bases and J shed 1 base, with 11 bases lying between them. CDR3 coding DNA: TGTGCCAGCAGCCGGGAGGTGGGGAACACTGAAGCTTTCTTT. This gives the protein CASSREVGNTEAFF.

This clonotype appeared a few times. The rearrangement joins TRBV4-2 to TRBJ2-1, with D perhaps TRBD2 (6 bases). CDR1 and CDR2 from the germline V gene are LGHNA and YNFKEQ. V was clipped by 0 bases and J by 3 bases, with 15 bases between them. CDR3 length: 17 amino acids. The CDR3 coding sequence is TGTGCCAGCAGCCAAGATTTTGGGGGAGGCAACTACAATGAGCAGTTCTTC. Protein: CASSQDFGGGNYNEQFF.

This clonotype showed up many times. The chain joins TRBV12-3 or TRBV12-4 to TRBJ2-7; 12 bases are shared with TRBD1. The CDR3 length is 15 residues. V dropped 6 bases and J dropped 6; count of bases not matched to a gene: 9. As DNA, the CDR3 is TGTGCCAGCAGACCCGGGACAGGGGGCGCGACCGAGCAGTACTTC. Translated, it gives CASRPGTGGATEQYF.

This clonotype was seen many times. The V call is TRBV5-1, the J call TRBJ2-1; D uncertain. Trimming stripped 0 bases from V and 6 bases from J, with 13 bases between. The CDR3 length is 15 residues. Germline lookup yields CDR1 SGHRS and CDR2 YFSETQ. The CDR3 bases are TGCGCCAGCAGCTTGGTTGACCCTGCCCTCAATGAGCAGTTCTTC. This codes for CASSLVDPALNEQFF.

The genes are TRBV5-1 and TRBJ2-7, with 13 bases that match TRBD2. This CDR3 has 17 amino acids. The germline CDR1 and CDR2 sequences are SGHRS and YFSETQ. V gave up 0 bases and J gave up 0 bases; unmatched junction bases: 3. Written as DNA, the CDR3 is TGCGCCAGCAGCTTGGGGACTAGCGGGGGCGCCTCCTACGAGCAGTACTTC. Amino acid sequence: CASSLGTSGGASYEQYF.